The clone carrying this T cell receptor beta chain was recorded many times. Its antigen remains unknown. The iRepertoire nested amplicon-rescue multiplex PCR amplified TCR alpha and beta CDR3s from RNA. TCRdb re-analysed the multiplex PCR reads in MiXCR, keeping a single row per CDR3 protein. The table records 150,000 to 200,000 distinct CDR3 sequences, 43% of them present only once. This sample was included in a study of glioma-infiltrating T cells. Study-wide results and limits: Non-neoplastic patients had below-expected tissue-blood divergence, while all gliomas exceeded expectation.

Trimming shortened V by 1 base and J by 5 bases, and 3 bases separated the two germline ends. This CDR3 comprises 11 residues. CDR1 is DFQATT, CDR2 SNEGSKA, per germline (reference sequence). This receptor was taken from a human donor with low-grade glioma or glioblastoma, undergoing nonglioma brain surgery, or in good health (not recorded which). The chain combines TRBV20-1 with TRBJ2-1; D unresolved. Material for sequencing was glioma tissue, nonneoplastic brain tissue, or PBMCs (not recorded which). The CDR3 loop reads CSARGHNEQFF. The CDR3, as DNA: TGCAGTGCTAGAGGACACAATGAGCAGTTCTTC.